What follows is one T cell receptor (beta chain) and its context. These data belong to a study of cytomegalovirus exposure and HLA in healthy donors. V lost 6 bases to trimming and J lost 5 bases, with 17 bases between them. The CDR3 is made up of 15 amino acids. Germline CDR1 is MNHEY and CDR2 is SVGAGI. Use of 60 Vbeta and 13 Jbeta primers characterized the PCR. The table came from immunoSEQ multiplex PCR; TCRdb's copy has only in-frame clones and leaves some out. The sample shows 150,000 to 200,000 clones, over 75% of them seen only once. The sample was PBMCs. The genes are TRBV6-5 and TRBJ2-4; D may be TRBD1 (6 bases). The receptor's source is a woman in her 50s in good health and CMV-seronegative. In DNA form, the CDR3 reads TGTGCCAGCAGGGGAGAGGGGGACCCACAAAACATTCAGTACTTC. Amino acid sequence: CASRGEGDPQNIQYF.